The rows below give T cell receptor beta chains drawn from one sample of a study of neoadjuvant anti-PD-1 for oral cavity cancer. The method was immunoSEQ multiplex PCR; TCRdb's version includes in-frame clones alone and lacks a portion of them. Seen here are 13,000 to 15,000 clones, over 55% observed once, and the top ten hold 2.5% to 3.5%. The sample was PBMCs, taken before nivolumab (anti-PD-1) treatment. Receptor source: a person between 40 and 79 years old with oral cavity squamous cell carcinoma. The CDR3 runs from the conserved cysteine through the conserved F or W. The D gene is left open where the match is weak. Some rows mark clone size as missing; the rest say once, few, many or name a class of expanded clone.

CDR3 protein: CASSLSTGASGYTF; CDR3 DNA: TGTGCCAGCAGTTTATCGACAGGGGCCAGTGGCTACACCTTC; J gene: TRBJ1-2; D gene: TRBD1; clone size: .; V gene: TRBV27
CDR3 protein: CASSSQTWELQETQYF; CDR3 DNA: TGCGCCAGCAGCTCACAAACTTGGGAGTTACAAGAGACCCAGTACTTC; J gene: TRBJ2-5; D gene: .; clone size: .; V gene: TRBV4-1
CDR3 protein: CASSMGVGTEAFF; CDR3 DNA: TGTGCCAGTAGTATGGGGGTCGGCACTGAAGCTTTCTTT; J gene: TRBJ1-1; D gene: .; clone size: .; V gene: TRBV19
CDR3 protein: CAWIGQSNYGYTF; CDR3 DNA: TGTGCCTGGATCGGACAGTCTAACTATGGCTACACCTTC; J gene: TRBJ1-2; D gene: .; clone size: .; V gene: TRBV30
CDR3 protein: CASSESGGYIYGYTF; CDR3 DNA: TGTGCCAGCAGTGAAAGTGGGGGATATATTTATGGCTACACCTTC; J gene: TRBJ1-2; D gene: .; clone size: .; V gene: TRBV6-1
CDR3 protein: CASSSGFKNEQYF; CDR3 DNA: TGTGCCAGCAGCTCCGGGTTTAAGAACGAGCAGTACTTC; J gene: TRBJ2-7; D gene: .; clone size: .; V gene: TRBV7-9
CDR3 protein: CASSHDRDRALHF; CDR3 DNA: TGTGCCAGCAGCCACGACAGGGATAGGGCCCTCCACTTT; J gene: TRBJ1-6; D gene: TRBD1; clone size: once; V gene: TRBV5-4
CDR3 protein: CASSLMGQGTDTQYF; CDR3 DNA: TGCGCCAGCAGCTTGATGGGACAGGGCACAGATACGCAGTATTTT; J gene: TRBJ2-3; D gene: TRBD1; clone size: .; V gene: TRBV5-1
CDR3 protein: CSVDPGWNTEAFF; CDR3 DNA: TGCAGCGTTGATCCAGGGTGGAACACTGAAGCTTTCTTT; J gene: TRBJ1-1; D gene: .; clone size: .; V gene: TRBV29-1
CDR3 protein: CASSQGLAGTYEQYF; CDR3 DNA: TGTGCCAGCAGCCAAGGACTAGCGGGAACCTACGAGCAGTACTTC; J gene: TRBJ2-7; D gene: TRBD2; clone size: .; V gene: TRBV11-2
CDR3 protein: CASSDPASSTDTQYF; CDR3 DNA: TGTGCCAGCAGTGACCCGGCCTCTAGCACAGATACGCAGTATTTT; J gene: TRBJ2-3; D gene: .; clone size: .; V gene: TRBV2
CDR3 protein: CASRGRDEVEQYF; CDR3 DNA: TGTGCCAGCCGAGGGCGGGATGAGGTGGAGCAGTACTTC; J gene: TRBJ2-7; D gene: .; clone size: .; V gene: TRBV6-5